The 7 T cell receptor beta chains given below trace back to one sample, sequenced in a study of blood T cell repertoires in COVID-19. TCRdb's copy holds only in-frame clones and misses some; the assay was immunoSEQ multiplex PCR. Altogether about 200,000 clones are present, 75% to 95% being singletons, with the ten largest covering around 0.53%. Input material: peripheral blood. Source of these receptors: a man between 50 and 59 years old with acute or convalescent COVID-19.

The chain carries TRBV11-2 and TRBJ1-1; D gene unclear. This CDR3 is built from 15 residues. Germline CDR1 and CDR2: SGHAT and FQNNGV. V lost 4 bases and J lost 0, with 12 bases in between. In nucleotides, the CDR3 is TGTGCCAGCAGCTCATGGCCGTCGATGAACACTGAAGCTTTCTTT. It encodes CASSSWPSMNTEAFF.

The chain carries TRBV7-6 and TRBJ1-4; no clear D. The CDR3 extends over 12 amino acids. Germline values: CDR1 SGHVS, CDR2 FNYEAQ. V was shortened by 5 bases and J by 5 bases, with 6 bases between the two germline ends. In DNA, the CDR3 is TGTGCCAGCAGCCACATCAATGAAAAACTGTTTTTT. This encodes CASSHINEKLFF.

The CDR3 spells CASSTGTSGSTDTQYF. In nucleotides, the CDR3 is TGTGCCAGTAGTACCGGGACTAGCGGGAGCACAGATACGCAGTATTTT. This rearrangement joins TRBV19 to TRBJ2-3; 12 nucleotides line up with TRBD2. Germline values: CDR1 LNHDA, CDR2 SQIVND (reference sequence). With V trimmed by 4 bases and J by 0 bases, 2 bases remained unmatched. The CDR3 has 16 amino acids.

V usage is TRBV27 and J usage is TRBJ2-3, with TRBD2 as a possible D gene (5 bases). Per the germline V gene, CDR1 is MNHEY and CDR2 is SMNVEV (reference sequence). Trimming shortened V by 8 bases and J by 2 bases, and 14 bases separated the two germline ends. This CDR3 spans 14 amino acids. CDR3 loop: CASSAAATTDTQYF. The CDR3 bases are TGTGCCAGCTCGGCAGCGGCAACCACAGATACGCAGTATTTT.

The chain has TRBV7-9 and TRBJ1-1; tentative D call: TRBD1 (5 bases). The CDR3 consists of 13 residues. V was pared by 3 bases and J by 5 bases, with 10 bases between. Germline V gene lookup returns CDR1 SEHNR and CDR2 FQNEAQ (reference sequence). The CDR3 DNA reads TGTGCCAGCAGCTTTGGGGCAGGGACTGAAGCTTTCTTT. Its translation: CASSFGAGTEAFF. The full variable domain, with the rest looked up from reference TRBV7-9 and TRBJ1-1, is DTGVSQNPRHKITKRGQNVTFRCDPISEHNRLYWYRQTLGQGPEFLTYFQNEAQLEKSRLLSDRFSAERPKGSFSTLEIQRTEQGDSAMYLCASSFGAGTEAFFGQGTRLTVV.

CDR3 region: CASSLVASTDTQYF. In nucleotides, the CDR3 is TGTGCCAGCAGCTTAGTTGCGAGCACAGATACGCAGTATTTT. The chain couples TRBV7-9 to TRBJ2-3; no firm D call. Per the germline V gene, CDR1 is SEHNR and CDR2 is FQNEAQ (reference sequence). V was trimmed by 1 base and J by 0 bases, leaving 5 bases between them. CDR3 length: 14 residues. The complete variable domain, with remaining parts taken from reference TRBV7-9 and TRBJ2-3, reads DTGVSQNPRHKITKRGQNVTFRCDPISEHNRLYWYRQTLGQGPEFLTYFQNEAQLEKSRLLSDRFSAERPKGSFSTLEIQRTEQGDSAMYLCASSLVASTDTQYFGPGTRLTVL.

The chain carries TRBV6-5 and TRBJ2-7; 8 bases are a match to TRBD2. The CDR3 has 15 residues. The V gene's germline CDR1 is MNHEY and CDR2 SVGAGI. V lost 7 bases to trimming and J lost 2 bases; unmatched junction nucleotides: 10. The CDR3 protein is CASTREVAGPYEQYF. In DNA form, the CDR3 reads TGTGCCAGCACCAGGGAAGTAGCGGGGCCCTACGAGCAGTACTTC.